The source of this TCR beta chain is a study of OX40 agonist ivuxolimab in advanced cancers. Study-wide background: Patients achieving partial responses numbered three: one hepatocellular carcinoma case and two cutaneous melanoma cases.

Repertoires were generated with immunoSEQ multiplex PCR, while TCRdb's copy carries only in-frame clones and drops some. Of around 19,000 clones in the sample, about 80% are singletons; the top ten hold around 15%. Only one count was recorded for this clone. CDR3 length equals 18 residues. Deletions cut 4 bases from V and 5 bases from J, with 24 bases between. Germline CDR1 reads SGDLS; CDR2 reads YYNGEE. The V and J genes are TRBV9 and TRBJ2-2; D may correspond to TRBD1 or TRBD2 (6 bases each). This sequence originates from an adult with an advanced solid tumor such as melanoma, head and neck, liver or kidney cancer. The sample in question was CD4+ or CD8+ T cells sorted from blood, obtained in a trial of the OX40 agonist ivuxolimab. The CDR3 here is CASSYHRDRSRGTGELFF. CDR3 DNA sequence: TGTGCCAGCAGCTACCATAGAGACAGGTCGCGGGGAACCGGGGAGCTGTTTTTT.